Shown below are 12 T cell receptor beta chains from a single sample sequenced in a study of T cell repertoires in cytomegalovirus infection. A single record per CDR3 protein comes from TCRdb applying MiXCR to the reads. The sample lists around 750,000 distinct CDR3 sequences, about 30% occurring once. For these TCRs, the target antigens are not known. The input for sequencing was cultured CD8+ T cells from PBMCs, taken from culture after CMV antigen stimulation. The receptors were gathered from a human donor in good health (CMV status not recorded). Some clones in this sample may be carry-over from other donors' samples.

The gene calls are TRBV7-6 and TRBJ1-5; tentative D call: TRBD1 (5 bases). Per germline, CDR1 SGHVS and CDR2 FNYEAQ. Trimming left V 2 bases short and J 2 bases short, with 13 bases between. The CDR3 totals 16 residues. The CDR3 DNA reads TGTGCCAGCAGCTTAAGGTCCGGGGGTGGCAATCAGCCCCAGCATTTT. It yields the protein CASSLRSGGGNQPQHF. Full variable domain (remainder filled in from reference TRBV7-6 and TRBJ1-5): GAGVSQSPRYKVTKRGQDVALRCDPISGHVSLYWYRQALGQGPEFLTYFNYEAQQDKSGLPNDRFSAERPEGSISTLTIQRTEQRDSAMYRCASSLRSGGGNQPQHFGDGTRLSIL.

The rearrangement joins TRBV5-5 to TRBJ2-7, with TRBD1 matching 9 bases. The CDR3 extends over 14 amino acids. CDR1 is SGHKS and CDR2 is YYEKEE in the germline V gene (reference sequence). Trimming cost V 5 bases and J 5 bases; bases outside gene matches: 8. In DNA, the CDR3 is TGTGCCAGCAGTGATAACAGGGGGCTGAACGAGCAGTACTTC. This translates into CASSDNRGLNEQYF.

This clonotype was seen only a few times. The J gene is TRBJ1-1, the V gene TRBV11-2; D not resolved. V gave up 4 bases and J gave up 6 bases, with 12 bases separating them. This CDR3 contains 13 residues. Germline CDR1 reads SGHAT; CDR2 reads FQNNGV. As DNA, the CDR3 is TGTGCCAGCAGCTCAGAGACGTCCGCTGAAGCTTTCTTT. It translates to CASSSETSAEAFF.

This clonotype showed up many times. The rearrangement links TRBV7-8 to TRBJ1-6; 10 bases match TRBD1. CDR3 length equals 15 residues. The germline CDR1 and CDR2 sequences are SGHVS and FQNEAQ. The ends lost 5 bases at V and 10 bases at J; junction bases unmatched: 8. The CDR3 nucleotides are TGTGCCAGCAGCGGCCGGGACAGGGGTGGCTCACCCCTCCACTTT. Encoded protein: CASSGRDRGGSPLHF.

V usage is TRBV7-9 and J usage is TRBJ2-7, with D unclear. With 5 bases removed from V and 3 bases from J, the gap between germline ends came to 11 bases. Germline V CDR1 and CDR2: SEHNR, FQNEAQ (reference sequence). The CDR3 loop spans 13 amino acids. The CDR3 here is CASSPTDIYEQYV. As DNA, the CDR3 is TGTGCCAGCAGCCCAACCGACATCTACGAGCAGTACGTC.

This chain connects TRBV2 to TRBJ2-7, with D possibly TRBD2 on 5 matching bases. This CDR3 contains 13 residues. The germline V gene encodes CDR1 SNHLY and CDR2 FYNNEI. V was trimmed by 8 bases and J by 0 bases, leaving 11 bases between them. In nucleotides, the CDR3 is TGTGCCAGCGACTATCTGGGCTCCTACGAGCAGTACTTC. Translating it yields CASDYLGSYEQYF.

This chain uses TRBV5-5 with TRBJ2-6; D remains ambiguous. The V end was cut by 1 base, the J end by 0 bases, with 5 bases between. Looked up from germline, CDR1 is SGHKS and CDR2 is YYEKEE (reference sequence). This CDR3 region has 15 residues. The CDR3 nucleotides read TGTGCCAGCAGCTTGTGGGCCTCTGGGGCCAACGTCCTGACTTTC. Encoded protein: CASSLWASGANVLTF. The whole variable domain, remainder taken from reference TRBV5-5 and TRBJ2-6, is DAGVTQSPTHLIKTRGQQVTLRCSPISGHKSVSWYQQVLGQGPQFIFQYYEKEERGRGNFPDRFSARQFPNYSSELNVNALLLGDSALYLCASSLWASGANVLTFGAGSRLTVL.

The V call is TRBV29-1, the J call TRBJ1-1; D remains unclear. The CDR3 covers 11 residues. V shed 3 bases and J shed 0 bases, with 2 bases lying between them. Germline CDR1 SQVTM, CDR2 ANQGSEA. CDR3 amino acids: CSVEMNTEAFF. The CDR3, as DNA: TGCAGCGTTGAGATGAACACTGAAGCTTTCTTT.

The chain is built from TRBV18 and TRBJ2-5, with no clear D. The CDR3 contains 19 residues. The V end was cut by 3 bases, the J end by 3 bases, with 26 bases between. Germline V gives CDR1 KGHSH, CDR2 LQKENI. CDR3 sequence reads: CASSPPSPVMLGPEETQYF. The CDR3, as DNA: TGTGCCAGCTCACCTCCCTCCCCGGTGATGCTGGGCCCAGAAGAGACCCAGTACTTC.

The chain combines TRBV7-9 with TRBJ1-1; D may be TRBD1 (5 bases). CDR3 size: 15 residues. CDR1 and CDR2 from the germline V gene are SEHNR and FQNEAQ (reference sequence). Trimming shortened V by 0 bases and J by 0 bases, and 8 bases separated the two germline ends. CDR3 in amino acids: CASSLAGELNTEAFF. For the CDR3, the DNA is TGTGCCAGCAGCTTAGCAGGGGAGTTGAACACTGAAGCTTTCTTT.

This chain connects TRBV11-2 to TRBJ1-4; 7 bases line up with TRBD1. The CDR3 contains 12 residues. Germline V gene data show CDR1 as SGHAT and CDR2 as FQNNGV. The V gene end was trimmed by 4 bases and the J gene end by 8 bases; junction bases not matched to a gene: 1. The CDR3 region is CASSYRGEKLFF. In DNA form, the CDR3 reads TGTGCCAGCAGCTACAGGGGAGAAAAACTGTTTTTT.

CDR3 DNA sequence: TGTGCCAGCACGAGGGACAACACTGAAGCTTTCTTT. This codes for CASTRDNTEAFF. This rearrangement joins TRBV6-5 to TRBJ1-1, with D possibly TRBD1 on 5 matching bases. Germline CDR1 MNHEY, CDR2 SVGAGI. There are 12 residues in the CDR3. V was cut by 7 bases and J by 2 bases, with 8 bases left in between.